Listed below are T cell receptor beta chains from one sample, sequenced in a study of T cell responses to AZD1222 COVID-19 vaccine. The repertoire was sequenced with immunoSEQ multiplex PCR; TCRdb's copy has only in-frame clones and lacks some. This sample has 92,000 or so clones; about 89% occur once, and the top ten carry approximately 5.1%. The specimen was peripheral blood, collected 28 days after the second AZD1222 dose. Every receptor here comes from an adult who received the AZD1222 COVID-19 vaccine. CDR3s include the opening cysteine and the closing phenylalanine or tryptophan. Fields, in order: J gene, clone size, V gene, CDR3 length, CDR3 protein. Not all rows give a size; the values are once, few, many and, for expanded clones, a class.

J gene: TRBJ1-5
clone size: once
V gene: TRBV6-5
CDR3 length: 14
CDR3 protein: CASKRGGGYQPQHF

J gene: TRBJ1-6
clone size: .
V gene: TRBV7-3
CDR3 length: 16
CDR3 protein: CASSFSGGSYNSPLHF

J gene: TRBJ1-2
clone size: once
V gene: TRBV25-1
CDR3 length: 12
CDR3 protein: CASSGVFGGYTF

J gene: TRBJ1-1
clone size: once
V gene: TRBV2
CDR3 length: 12
CDR3 protein: CARLPGQSEAFF

J gene: TRBJ2-7
clone size: .
V gene: TRBV10-1
CDR3 length: 14
CDR3 protein: CASSISTLAYEQYF

J gene: TRBJ2-7
clone size: .
V gene: TRBV6-5
CDR3 length: 14
CDR3 protein: CASRRDSSSYEQYF

J gene: TRBJ1-1
clone size: .
V gene: TRBV7-9
CDR3 length: 15
CDR3 protein: CASSLGGQGNTEAFF

J gene: TRBJ2-7
clone size: .
V gene: TRBV5-1
CDR3 length: 15
CDR3 protein: CASSLETGLSYEQYF

J gene: TRBJ2-2
clone size: once
V gene: TRBV19
CDR3 length: 12
CDR3 protein: CASSQGPGELFF

J gene: TRBJ1-1
clone size: .
V gene: TRBV20-1
CDR3 length: 10
CDR3 protein: CSASRGEAFF

J gene: TRBJ1-1
clone size: .
V gene: TRBV19
CDR3 length: 15
CDR3 protein: CASSLLTGEGTEAFF

J gene: TRBJ1-1
clone size: .
V gene: TRBV7-9
CDR3 length: 15
CDR3 protein: CASSLPTGDNTEAFF

J gene: TRBJ2-7
clone size: .
V gene: TRBV9
CDR3 length: 15
CDR3 protein: CASSVTGAPFYEQYF

J gene: TRBJ1-1
clone size: .
V gene: TRBV7-9
CDR3 length: 12
CDR3 protein: CASSTLTGIAFF

J gene: TRBJ1-1
clone size: .
V gene: TRBV2
CDR3 length: 16
CDR3 protein: CASSEVMAGGNTEAFF

J gene: TRBJ2-7
clone size: .
V gene: TRBV7-2
CDR3 length: 15
CDR3 protein: CASSPRDRGTYEQYF

J gene: TRBJ2-2
clone size: .
V gene: TRBV2
CDR3 length: 15
CDR3 protein: CASRPDRGLTGELFF

J gene: TRBJ1-1
clone size: .
V gene: TRBV11-2
CDR3 length: 15
CDR3 protein: CASSAQLGGRTEAFF

J gene: TRBJ2-3
clone size: .
V gene: TRBV6-6
CDR3 length: 13
CDR3 protein: CASSSGGADTQYF

J gene: TRBJ1-5
clone size: .
V gene: TRBV30
CDR3 length: 18
CDR3 protein: CAWSVKPDRGLFNQPQHF

J gene: TRBJ2-1
clone size: .
V gene: TRBV28
CDR3 length: 15
CDR3 protein: CASSFRDRGRNEQFF

J gene: TRBJ1-1
clone size: .
V gene: TRBV3-1/TRBV3-2
CDR3 length: 15
CDR3 protein: CASSQDKIVSRKAFF

J gene: TRBJ1-2
clone size: .
V gene: TRBV9
CDR3 length: 14
CDR3 protein: CASSDIGTQYGYTF

J gene: TRBJ1-1
clone size: .
V gene: TRBV27
CDR3 length: 17
CDR3 protein: CASRLAGRAGPGTEAFF

J gene: TRBJ2-5
clone size: .
V gene: TRBV9
CDR3 length: 15
CDR3 protein: CASSVLAGGPETQYF

J gene: TRBJ2-7
clone size: .
V gene: TRBV7-2
CDR3 length: 14
CDR3 protein: CASSSGLNLYEQYF

J gene: TRBJ2-6
clone size: .
V gene: TRBV28
CDR3 length: 18
CDR3 protein: CASSFLGQGVSGANVLTF

J gene: TRBJ1-1
clone size: .
V gene: TRBV5-1
CDR3 length: 14
CDR3 protein: CASSWGAGNTEAFF

J gene: TRBJ1-4
clone size: .
V gene: TRBV19
CDR3 length: 17
CDR3 protein: CASTSPARGHFNEKLFF